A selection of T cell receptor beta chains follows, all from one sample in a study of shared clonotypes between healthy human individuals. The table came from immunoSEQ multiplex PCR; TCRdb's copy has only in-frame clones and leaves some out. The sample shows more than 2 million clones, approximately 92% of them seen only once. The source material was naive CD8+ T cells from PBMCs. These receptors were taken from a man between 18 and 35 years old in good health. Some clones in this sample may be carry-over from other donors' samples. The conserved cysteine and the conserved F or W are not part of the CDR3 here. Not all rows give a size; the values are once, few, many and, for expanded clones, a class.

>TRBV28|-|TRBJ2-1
ASRLTSGSHNEQF
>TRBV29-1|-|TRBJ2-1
SVEDRREWGEQF
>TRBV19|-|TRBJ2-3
ASSMRRVTDTQY
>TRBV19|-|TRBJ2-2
ASSSGLAWSGELF
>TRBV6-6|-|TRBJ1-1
ASSYGDRGPTEAF
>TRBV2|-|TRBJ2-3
ASSDERGPTDTQY
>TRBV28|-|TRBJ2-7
ASSPPQTGASYEQY
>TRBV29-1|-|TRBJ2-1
SVEGFERSYNEQF
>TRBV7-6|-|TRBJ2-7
ASSSLRDGNYEQY
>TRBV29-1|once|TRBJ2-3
SVRPPGPDTQY
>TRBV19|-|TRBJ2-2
ASNDRDGTGELF
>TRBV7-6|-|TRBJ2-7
ASSPTPDEQY
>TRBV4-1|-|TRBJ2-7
ASSQHRGGYEQY
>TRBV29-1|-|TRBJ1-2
SGVQGYGYT
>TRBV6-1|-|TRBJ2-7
ASTIDRRGYEQY
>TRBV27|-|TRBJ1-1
ASSQGQTEAF
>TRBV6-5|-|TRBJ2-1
ASSPTGGPYNEQF
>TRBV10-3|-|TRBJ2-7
AISDYDTSYEQY
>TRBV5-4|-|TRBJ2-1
ASSFTHERDYNEQF
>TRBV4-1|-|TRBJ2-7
ASSHGGTKVYEQY
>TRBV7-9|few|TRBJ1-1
ASIGQGSNTEAF
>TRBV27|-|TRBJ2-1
ASSSPLGGWNEQF
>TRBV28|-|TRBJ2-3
ASSLRGFSTDTQY
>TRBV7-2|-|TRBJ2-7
ASSLPYKPYEQY
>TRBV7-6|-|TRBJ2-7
ASSLAPGLAGDEQY
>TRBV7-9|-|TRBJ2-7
ASSFLAYEQY
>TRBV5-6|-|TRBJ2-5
ASWGGLNQETQY
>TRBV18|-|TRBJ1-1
ASSPRADEAF
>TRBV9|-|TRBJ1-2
ASKGVYGYT
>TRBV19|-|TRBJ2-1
ASSIAPSLAGALNEQF
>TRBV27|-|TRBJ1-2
ASSLGQGRVNYGYT
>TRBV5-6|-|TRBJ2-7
ASSLVGGRAYEQY
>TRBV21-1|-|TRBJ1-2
ASSKVAGTGTLNRYGYT
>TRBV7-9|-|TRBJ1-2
ASSLASKSYGYT
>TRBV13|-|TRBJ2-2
ASSLGGTTGELF
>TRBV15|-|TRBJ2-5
ATSREIPGETQY
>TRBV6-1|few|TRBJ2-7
ASSASQRDFEQY
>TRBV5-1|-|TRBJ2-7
ASSYDLTYEQY
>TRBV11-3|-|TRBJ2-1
ASSKGTSGSRDEQF
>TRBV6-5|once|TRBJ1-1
ASKDRTSNTEAF
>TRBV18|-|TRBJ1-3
ASSPPYAGPSGNTIY
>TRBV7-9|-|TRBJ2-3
ASSLAIAGAADTQY
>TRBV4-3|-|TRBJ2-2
ASSQVESTGELF
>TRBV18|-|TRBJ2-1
ASSPVGGDEQF
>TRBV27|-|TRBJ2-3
ASSLDGRTDTQY
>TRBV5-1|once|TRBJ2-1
ASSGITDNEQF
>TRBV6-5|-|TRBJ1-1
ASSYSINMNTEAF
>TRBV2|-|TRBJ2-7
ASMRLAGAYEQY
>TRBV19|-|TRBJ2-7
ASSTVYEQY
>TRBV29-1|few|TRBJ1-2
SVLDDGYT
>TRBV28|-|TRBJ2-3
ASSLLPGGSGATDTQY